This entry is about one TCR beta chain. These data come from a study of blood T cell repertoires in COVID-19. The CDR3 runs 17 residues. With 4 bases clipped from V and 6 bases from J, the junction kept 12 bases outside the gene matches. Germline CDR1 is MGHDK and CDR2 is SYGVNS. TCRdb keeps only in-frame clones here, not all; method: immunoSEQ multiplex PCR. The table lists about 64,000 clones, 85% to 90% of them singletons. The chain carries TRBV25-1 and TRBJ1-2; TRBD1 matches 12 bases. This clonotype was obtained from a man aged 50 to 59 with active COVID-19. Sequenced material: peripheral blood. CDR3 amino acids: CASSGAFGTGGAHGYTF. The CDR3 nucleotides read TGTGCCAGCAGTGGGGCTTTTGGGACAGGGGGCGCCCATGGCTACACCTTC.